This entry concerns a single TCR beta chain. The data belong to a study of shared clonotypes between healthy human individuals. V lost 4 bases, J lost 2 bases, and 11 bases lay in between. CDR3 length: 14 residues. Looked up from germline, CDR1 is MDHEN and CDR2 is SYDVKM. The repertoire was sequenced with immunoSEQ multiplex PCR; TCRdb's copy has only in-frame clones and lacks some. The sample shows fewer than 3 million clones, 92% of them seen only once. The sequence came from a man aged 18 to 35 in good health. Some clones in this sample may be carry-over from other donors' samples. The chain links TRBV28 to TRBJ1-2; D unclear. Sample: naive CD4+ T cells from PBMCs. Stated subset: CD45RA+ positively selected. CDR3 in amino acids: CASSSHGPNYGYTF. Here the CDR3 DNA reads TGTGCCAGCAGTTCCCATGGACCGAACTATGGCTACACCTTC.